These 20 T cell receptor beta chains share one sample of origin, sequenced in a study of response to subunit inactivated influenza vaccine. One entry per CDR3 protein, called by TCRdb with MiXCR from the RT-PCR reads. The table lists more than 550,000 distinct CDR3 sequences, approximately 12% of them singletons. This specimen consisted of PBMCs from blood, obtained on the day of vaccination. The source is a man aged 50 to 60 who received an inactivated influenza vaccine.

The chain has TRBV20-1 and TRBJ2-2; D is tentatively TRBD1 or TRBD2 (5 bases each). V was cut by 2 bases and J by 6 bases, with 19 bases left in between. The CDR3 runs to 16 residues. In germline, CDR1 is DFQATT, CDR2 SNEGSKA (reference sequence). For the CDR3, the DNA is TGCAGTGCTAGAAGGCCGGGGCGCATTAGCGCCGGGGAGCTGTTTTTT. Amino acids: CSARRPGRISAGELFF.

This clonotype was observed a few times. The chain joins TRBV29-1 to TRBJ2-7; a weak D match, TRBD2 (5 bases). CDR1 SQVTM and CDR2 ANQGSEA come from the germline V gene. CDR3 length equals 15 residues. Trimming left V 6 bases short and J 3 bases short, with 21 bases between. Here the CDR3 reads CSVILIGITNYEQYF. Here the CDR3 DNA reads TGCAGCGTGATCCTGATCGGGATAACCAACTACGAGCAGTACTTC.

The V call is TRBV9, the J call TRBJ2-2, with D perhaps matching TRBD1 (6 bases). From germline, CDR1 is SGDLS and CDR2 YYNGEE. This CDR3 has 16 amino acids. V was cut by 1 base and J by 2 bases, with 12 bases left in between. CDR3 in amino acids: CASSVWGPGNTGELFF. The CDR3 nucleotides read TGTGCCAGCAGCGTATGGGGGCCGGGAAACACCGGGGAGCTGTTTTTT.

This clonotype was counted between two and nine times. The chain recombines TRBV7-9 with TRBJ2-1; D is perhaps TRBD2 (6 bases). V lost 3 bases and J lost 7, with 16 bases in between. Germline CDR1 and CDR2: SEHNR and FQNEAQ (reference sequence). This CDR3 comprises 15 residues. The CDR3 sequence: CASSFGTSRLNEQFF. In DNA, the CDR3 is TGTGCCAGCAGCTTCGGGACTTCACGCTTGAATGAGCAGTTCTTC.

This clonotype was picked up a small number of times. This rearrangement joins TRBV4-3 to TRBJ2-7; 8 bases align to TRBD1. The V and J ends lost 3 bases and 3 bases, in that order; junction bases with no gene match: 7. CDR3 length: 15 residues. Germline V gene lookup returns CDR1 LGHNA and CDR2 YSLEER. The CDR3 sequence: CASSHRAGTGYEQYF. The CDR3 nucleotides read TGCGCCAGCAGCCACAGAGCCGGGACAGGCTACGAGCAGTACTTC.

The V call is TRBV27, the J call TRBJ2-7; D perhaps matches TRBD1 (6 bases). V shed 1 base and J shed 6 bases, with 13 bases lying between them. The germline gives CDR1 MNHEY, CDR2 SMNVEV (reference sequence). There are 14 residues in the CDR3. CDR3 DNA: TGTGCCAGCAGTTTATTGGACAGCCTCTCCGAGCAGTACTTC. Its translation is CASSLLDSLSEQYF.

This clonotype was counted a few times. The chain combines TRBV5-1 with TRBJ2-5; D is perhaps TRBD1 or TRBD2 (5 bases each). V was trimmed by 4 bases and J by 3 bases, leaving 10 bases between them. The CDR3 is made up of 13 amino acids. CDR1 and CDR2 from the germline V gene are SGHRS and YFSETQ. CDR3 residues: CASSRDGEETQYF. The CDR3 DNA sequence: TGCGCCAGCAGCCGGGACGGAGAAGAGACCCAGTACTTC.

The CDR3 spells CASSKQGQLSGELFF. The CDR3 DNA sequence: TGTGCCAGCAGTAAACAGGGGCAGCTCTCCGGGGAGCTGTTTTTT. The chain joins TRBV12-3 or TRBV12-4 to TRBJ2-2, with 7 bases matching TRBD1. The CDR3 length is 15 residues. V lost 5 bases, J lost 6 bases, and 9 bases stayed unmatched.

This clonotype has just a few counts. This chain joins TRBV19 and TRBJ2-5, with D perhaps matching TRBD2 (6 bases). The CDR3 consists of 14 residues. V lost 5 bases to trimming and J lost 4 bases, with 14 bases between them. CDR1 and CDR2 from the germline V gene are LNHDA and SQIVND (reference sequence). CDR3 amino acids: CASSPRLGLETQYF. CDR3 nucleotides: TGTGCCAGTAGTCCTCGACTGGGACTAGAGACCCAGTACTTC.

This clonotype was detected many times. The V and J genes are TRBV7-2 and TRBJ1-5, with D unclear. Germline CDR1 SGHTA, CDR2 FQGNSA. With 2 bases removed from V and 4 bases from J, the gap between germline ends came to 6 bases. This CDR3 has 13 amino acids. The CDR3 DNA reads TGTGCCAGCAGCTTAAAAGTTAATCAGCCCCAGCATTTT. Protein product: CASSLKVNQPQHF.

This clonotype was counted between two and nine times. This chain links TRBV20-1 with TRBJ1-6, with D maybe TRBD1 (6 bases). CDR1 DFQATT and CDR2 SNEGSKA come from the germline V gene (reference sequence). CDR3 length: 16 amino acids. Trimming pared 1 base from V and 5 bases from J, leaving 15 bases between. In nucleotides, the CDR3 is TGCAGTGCTAGAGGACAGGTCTGGTTGGATAATTCACCCCTCCACTTT. Amino acid sequence: CSARGQVWLDNSPLHF.

The chain combines TRBV7-9 with TRBJ2-1, with D tentatively TRBD2 (6 bases). Trimming took 4 bases from V and 2 from J, leaving 12 bases between them. Germline V gives CDR1 SEHNR, CDR2 FQNEAQ (reference sequence). CDR3 length: 15 residues. This CDR3 is CASSWGWGAYNEQFF. The DNA for the CDR3 is TGTGCCAGCAGCTGGGGCTGGGGGGCCTACAATGAGCAGTTCTTC.

A few counts support this clonotype. The CDR3, as DNA: TGTGCCAGCAGTTTATTACTCGTCAGGGGCACAGATACGCAGTATTTT. It encodes CASSLLLVRGTDTQYF. The chain uses TRBV27 and TRBJ2-3; D possibly corresponds to TRBD1 (5 bases). V dropped 1 base and J dropped 1 base, with 12 bases sitting between them. The germline V gene encodes CDR1 MNHEY and CDR2 SMNVEV (reference sequence). The CDR3 has 16 amino acids.

This chain's CDR3 is CASSYPGLAFEQFF. CDR3 sequence (DNA): TGTGCCAGCAGTTACCCGGGACTAGCATTTGAGCAGTTCTTC. The chain couples TRBV12-3 or TRBV12-4 to TRBJ2-1, with 9 bases identical to TRBD2. Trimming took 4 bases from V and 9 from J; bases not matched to a gene: 7. The CDR3 spans 14 residues.

This clonotype occurred many times. The rearrangement uses TRBV20-1 and TRBJ1-6, with D hard to call. The V end was cut by 4 bases, the J end by 1 base, with 8 bases between. The CDR3 extends over 14 amino acids. Germline values: CDR1 DFQATT, CDR2 SNEGSKA (reference sequence). The CDR3 loop is CSAMDGSYNSPLHF. The DNA of the CDR3 is TGCAGTGCTATGGACGGATCCTATAATTCACCCCTCCACTTT.

This clonotype has only a few counts. This chain links TRBV6-1 with TRBJ1-3; D gene uncertain. The germline V gene encodes CDR1 MNHNS and CDR2 SASEGT. V shed 6 bases and J shed 1 base, with 13 bases lying between them. The CDR3 is 15 residues long. The CDR3 loop reads CASSHAGGSGNTIYF. For the CDR3, the DNA is TGTGCCAGCAGCCACGCCGGTGGGTCTGGAAACACCATATATTTT.

This clonotype was picked up a small number of times. V and J are TRBV4-3 and TRBJ2-2; possible D gene TRBD1, 5 bases. Germline values: CDR1 LGHNA, CDR2 YSLEER. The germline V and J ends were trimmed by 2 bases and 1 base, with 8 bases remaining between them. The CDR3 extends over 15 amino acids. CDR3 bases: TGCGCCAGCAGCCAAAGCCAGGGGAACACCGGGGAGCTGTTTTTT. Its protein product is CASSQSQGNTGELFF.

Worth noting for this clonotype: One junction end does not reproduce the germline sequence, and a read error may be involved. This chain joins TRBV7-2 and TRBJ2-4; D perhaps matches TRBD2 (6 bases). The CDR3 totals 15 residues. Germline CDR1 and CDR2: SGHTA and FQGNSA. CDR3 DNA: TGTGCCAGCAGCTTAGCCCACCGGGGGAGTAGCGGTCCTTCTTTC. Translation: CASSLAHRGSSGPSF. Based on the CDR3 plus reference TRBV7-2 and TRBJ2-4, the full variable domain is GAGVSQSPSNKVTEKGKDVELRCDPISGHTALYWYRQSLGQGLEFLIYFQGNSAPDKSGLPSDRFSAERTGGSVSTLTIQRTQQEDSAVYLCASSLAHRGSSGPSFGAGTRLSVL.

This clonotype was detected a few times. This chain connects TRBV6-2 or TRBV6-3 to TRBJ2-3, with 9 bases matching TRBD2. CDR3 length: 14 amino acids. With V trimmed by 8 bases and J by 6 bases, 9 bases remained unmatched. Germline CDR1 reads MNHEY; CDR2 reads SVGEGT. The CDR3 nucleotides read TGTGCCAGCTTACTAGCGGGCGTCAAGGATACGCAGTATTTT. It specifies CASLLAGVKDTQYF.

The chain joins TRBV7-2 to TRBJ2-1; 9 nucleotides agree with TRBD2. The CDR3 runs 16 residues. In germline, CDR1 is SGHTA, CDR2 FQGNSA. Losses at the gene ends were 0 bases for V and 4 bases for J; bases not matched to a gene: 4. The CDR3 here is CASSLAGGGVYNEQFF. The CDR3 nucleotides read TGTGCCAGCAGCTTAGCGGGCGGGGGGGTATACAATGAGCAGTTCTTC.